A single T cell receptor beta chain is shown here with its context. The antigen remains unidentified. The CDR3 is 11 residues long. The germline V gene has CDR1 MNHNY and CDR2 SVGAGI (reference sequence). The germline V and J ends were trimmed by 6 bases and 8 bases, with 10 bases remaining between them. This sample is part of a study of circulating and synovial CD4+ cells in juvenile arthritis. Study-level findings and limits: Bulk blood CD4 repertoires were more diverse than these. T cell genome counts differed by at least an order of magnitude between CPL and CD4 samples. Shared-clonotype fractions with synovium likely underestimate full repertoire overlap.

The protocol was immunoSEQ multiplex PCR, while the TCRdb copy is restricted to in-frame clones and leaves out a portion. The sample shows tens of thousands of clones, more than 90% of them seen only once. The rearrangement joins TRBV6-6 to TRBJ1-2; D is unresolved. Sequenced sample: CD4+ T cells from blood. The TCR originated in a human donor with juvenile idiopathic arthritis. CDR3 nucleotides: TGTGCCAGCAGCCCCCTAGAGGGCTACACCTTC. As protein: CASSPLEGYTF.